A selection of T cell receptor beta chains follows, all from one sample in a study of cytomegalovirus exposure and HLA in healthy donors. Data came from immunoSEQ multiplex PCR; TCRdb stores just in-frame clones and leaves some out. This table has 120,000 to 150,000 clones, about 88% appearing once. The sequenced material came from PBMCs. The receptors originated from a young woman in good health and CMV-seropositive. CDR3s include the opening cysteine and the closing phenylalanine or tryptophan. A D gene is named only where the DNA matches it firmly. Some rows have no size entry. The others give once, few or many, or a class for an expanded clone.

cdr3_aa,cdr3_nt,d_call,clone_size,v_call,j_call
CASSYPGQLNYGYTF,TGTGCCAGCAGTTACCCCGGACAGCTTAACTATGGCTACACCTTC,.,.,TRBV6-6,TRBJ1-2
CASSLLTVQPQHF,TGTGCCAGCAGCTTACTGACAGTTCAGCCCCAGCATTTT,.,.,TRBV7-2,TRBJ1-5
CASSLVGQGNEKLFF,TGCGCCAGCAGCTTGGTGGGGCAGGGCAATGAAAAACTGTTTTTT,.,.,TRBV5-1,TRBJ1-4
CASSVPGQGGFNYGYTF,TGTGCCAGCAGCGTTCCGGGACAGGGGGGTTTTAACTATGGCTACACCTTC,TRBD1,.,TRBV5-8,TRBJ1-2
CASSLDRATEAFF,TGTGCTAGCAGCCTCGACAGGGCCACTGAAGCTTTCTTT,TRBD1,.,TRBV7-7,TRBJ1-1
CASSQTSGVYEQFF,TGTGCCAGCAGCCAAACTAGCGGGGTTTATGAGCAGTTCTTC,TRBD2,.,TRBV11-2,TRBJ2-1
CAISVGNTDTQYF,TGTGCCATCAGTGTCGGGAACACAGATACGCAGTATTTT,.,.,TRBV10-3,TRBJ2-3
CASRPDREVSNEKLFF,TGTGCCAGCAGACCGGACAGGGAGGTGTCTAATGAAAAACTGTTTTTT,TRBD1,.,TRBV2,TRBJ1-4
CASSGTVDRGGNEQFF,TGTGCCAGCAGTGGAACGGTTGACAGGGGGGGCAATGAGCAGTTCTTC,TRBD1,.,TRBV6-1,TRBJ2-1
CASSYNRGYEQYF,TGTGCCAGCAGTTACAACAGGGGATACGAGCAGTACTTC,TRBD1,.,TRBV6-5,TRBJ2-7
CASSFQGADEKLFF,TGCGCCAGCAGCTTTCAGGGGGCGGATGAAAAACTGTTTTTT,TRBD1,.,TRBV5-1,TRBJ1-4
CATRDLNTLNTEAFF,TGTGCCACGAGGGACTTGAATACGTTGAACACTGAAGCTTTCTTT,.,.,TRBV19,TRBJ1-1
CASSSTSGDEQYF,TGTGCCAGCAGTTCAACTAGCGGGGACGAGCAGTACTTC,TRBD2,few,TRBV28,TRBJ2-7
CASSSPSQPQHF,TGTGCCAGCAGTTCCCCTAGTCAGCCCCAGCATTTT,.,.,TRBV6-5,TRBJ1-5
CASSMGDRVGIQYF,TGTGCCAGTAGTATGGGGGACAGGGTCGGCATTCAGTACTTC,TRBD1,.,TRBV19,TRBJ2-4
CASSECPEWGRGNTIYF,TGTGCCAGCAGTGAATGCCCAGAATGGGGGCGCGGAAACACCATATATTTT,.,.,TRBV25-1,TRBJ1-3
CASSLGLATGTTSSYEQYF,TGTGCCAGCAGCTTAGGTCTAGCTACCGGGACTACCAGCTCCTACGAGCAGTACTTC,TRBD2,.,TRBV11-3,TRBJ2-7
CASSPPSGLSNEQFF,TGTGCCAGCAGCCCCCCCTCGGGGTTATCAAATGAGCAGTTCTTC,.,.,TRBV11-3,TRBJ2-1
CSASPGDGYTF,TGCAGTGCTAGCCCAGGGGACGGCTACACCTTC,.,.,TRBV20-1,TRBJ1-2
CASSISGATYEQYF,TGTGCCAGTAGTATTAGCGGGGCTACCTACGAGCAGTACTTC,TRBD2,.,TRBV19,TRBJ2-7
CASSLTGLEAFF,TGCGCCAGCAGCTTGACAGGGCTTGAAGCTTTCTTT,.,.,TRBV5-1,TRBJ1-1
CASSPETGNNQPQHF,TGCGCCAGCAGCCCAGAGACAGGGAACAATCAGCCCCAGCATTTT,TRBD1,.,TRBV5-1,TRBJ1-5
CASRRTSGTYNEQFF,TGTGCCAGCAGACGGACTAGCGGGACCTACAATGAGCAGTTCTTC,TRBD2,.,TRBV7-6,TRBJ2-1
CASSSGIDRGPQETQYF,TGTGCCAGCAGCTCCGGGATTGACAGGGGGCCTCAAGAGACCCAGTACTTC,TRBD1,.,TRBV5-4,TRBJ2-5
CASSQDRGQGASTDTQYF,TGCGCCAGCAGCCAAGATCGGGGACAGGGGGCTAGCACAGATACGCAGTATTTT,TRBD1,.,TRBV4-1,TRBJ2-3
CACSIPQRAMGEQYF,TGTGCCTGCTCGATCCCCCAGCGGGCCATGGGGGAGCAGTACTTC,.,.,TRBV30,TRBJ2-7
CAWREALIGTSGAPAWVLTF,TGTGCCTGGAGGGAGGCCCTGATTGGGACTAGCGGCGCTCCCGCCTGGGTCCTGACTTTC,TRBD2,.,TRBV30,TRBJ2-6